These T cell receptor beta chains were read from a single sample in a study of long-term antiretroviral therapy in people with HIV. Generated by immunoSEQ multiplex PCR, the TCRdb table keeps only in-frame clones and is missing some. Altogether about 27,000 clones are present, around 77% being singletons, with the ten largest covering around 10%. The source material was unsorted PBMCs, sampled 2.1 years after starting antiretroviral therapy. The receptor source for this set is a man aged 30-40 years with HIV. Both conserved end residues are part of each CDR3. Fields, in order: V gene, clone size, D gene, J gene, CDR3 DNA, CDR3 protein. A D gene is named only where the DNA matches it firmly. Where a row states a size, it is once, few, many or the class of an expanded clone; other rows omit it.

TRBV5-4	NA	NA	TRBJ2-5	TGTGCCAGCAGCTTAGCCCGGGACACTCAAGAGACCCAGTACTTC	CASSLARDTQETQYF
TRBV28	once	TRBD2	TRBJ2-2	TGTGCCAGCAAGCAAGCGGGAGGAGGAACCGGGGAGCTGTTTTTT	CASKQAGGGTGELFF
TRBV5-1	NA	NA	TRBJ2-6	TGCGCCAGCAGCCCCGCGGGGACCCGCTCTGGGGCCAACGTCCTGACTTTC	CASSPAGTRSGANVLTF
TRBV29-1	NA	TRBD2	TRBJ2-5	TGCAGCGCCCTTCGCGGGAGGGGGGGGGAGACCCAGTACTTC	CSALRGRGGETQYF
TRBV4-3	NA	NA	TRBJ1-4	TGCGCCAGCAGCGCCCGGGGAGTCTTTGATGAAAAACTGTTTTTT	CASSARGVFDEKLFF
TRBV27	few	NA	TRBJ2-2	TGTGCCAGCAGTTTCCAAAGCGGGTACGACACCGGGGAGCTGTTTTTT	CASSFQSGYDTGELFF
TRBV4-3	few	NA	TRBJ1-2	TGCGCCAGCAGCCAAGATCTCCATTTGTTTGGCTACACCTTC	CASSQDLHLFGYTF
TRBV5-8	NA	NA	TRBJ1-1	TGTGCCAGCAGCTACTCCTCTCCTACAGCCCTGAACACTGAAGCTTTCTTT	CASSYSSPTALNTEAFF
TRBV5-6	NA	NA	TRBJ1-2	TGTGCCAGCAGCCCGGACCCGAGGCGGGGGGGGCACTATGGCTACACCTTC	CASSPDPRRGGHYGYTF
TRBV9	NA	NA	TRBJ2-3	TGTGCCAGCAGCGGCCATGGAGGGCTGGGCGCAGATACGCAGTATTTT	CASSGHGGLGADTQYF
TRBV5-6	NA	NA	TRBJ1-1	TGTGCCAGCAGCTTGGGACTTCCGAACACTGAAGCTTTCTTT	CASSLGLPNTEAFF
TRBV5-4	NA	NA	TRBJ1-2	TGCGCCAGCAGCCAAGACGCACGAATTAACTATGGCTACACCTTC	CASSQDARINYGYTF
TRBV5-8	NA	TRBD1	TRBJ2-2	TGTGCCAGCAGCTTGGTACAGGGGGCCACCGGGGAGCTGTTTTTT	CASSLVQGATGELFF
TRBV7-6	few	NA	TRBJ1-5	TGTGCCAGCAGCTTTGGGGCGGGCCAGCCCCAGCATTTT	CASSFGAGQPQHF
TRBV7-2	once	NA	TRBJ1-1	TGTGCCAGCAGCTCCGGACAGCGGGCGGGCACTGAAGCTTTCTTT	CASSSGQRAGTEAFF
TRBV19	NA	NA	TRBJ2-7	TGTGCCAGTAGATCCATAGGGGGCTACGAGCAGTACTTC	CASRSIGGYEQYF
TRBV10-3	few	TRBD1	TRBJ1-5	TGTGCCATCAGTCCACAGGGGAGGGATCAGCCCCAGCATTTT	CAISPQGRDQPQHF
TRBV9	NA	NA	TRBJ2-3	TGTGCCAGCAGCGTAGTCGGTAGCACAGATACGCAGTATTTT	CASSVVGSTDTQYF